This T cell receptor beta chain was observed in a study of technical replicates of blood from a few donors. The CDR3 totals 17 residues. The J segment lost 0 bases and the V segment lost 7 bases, leaving 13 bases of the junction unmatched. In germline, CDR1 is MDHEN, CDR2 SYDVKM. TCRdb's table, derived via immunoSEQ multiplex PCR, lists solely in-frame clones and lacks some. The repertoire holds some 74,000 clones, roughly 90% seen once, with 0.41% in the top ten. The chain joins TRBV28 to TRBJ1-1, with 8 bases identical to TRBD1. Sequences were obtained from T cells isolated from PBMCs. The receptor was isolated from a human donor in good health. CDR3 amino acids: CASITTGAGGLNTEAFF. The CDR3 DNA sequence: TGTGCCAGCATTACAACAGGGGCAGGGGGCCTGAACACTGAAGCTTTCTTT.